These 17 T cell receptor beta chains originate from one sample sequenced in a study of control samples from healthy donors and cancer patients. The data were produced by immunoSEQ multiplex PCR, yet TCRdb's version contains in-frame clones alone and is incomplete. Here the sample spans 150,000 to 200,000 clones, 90% being singletons. The material sequenced was blood. These receptor sequences come from a woman aged 45-65 years in good health.

J is TRBJ1-5 and V is TRBV19, with D possibly matching TRBD1 (5 bases). Trimming took 6 bases from V and 6 from J, leaving 15 bases between them. The CDR3 spans 14 residues. CDR1 and CDR2 (germline): LNHDA, SQIVND (reference sequence). DNA for the CDR3: TGTGCCAGTAGGTTATACCCGGGGACTCAGCCCCAGCATTTT. Residues: CASRLYPGTQPQHF.

The rearrangement links TRBV11-2 to TRBJ2-2; 9 nucleotides match TRBD1. CDR3 size: 16 residues. CDR1 is SGHAT, CDR2 FQNNGV, per germline. V lost 5 bases to trimming and J lost 9 bases; unmatched junction nucleotides: 13. This chain's CDR3 is CASSHRRQGELRELFF. The CDR3 nucleotides read TGTGCCAGCAGCCACAGGCGACAGGGGGAATTGCGGGAGCTGTTTTTT.

This rearrangement joins TRBV24-1 to TRBJ1-5; D is perhaps TRBD1 (6 bases). The CDR3 loop spans 16 amino acids. Trimming removed 2 bases at V and 4 bases at J, with 14 bases between. The germline gives CDR1 KGHDR, CDR2 SFDVKD. The CDR3 coding sequence is TGTGCCACCAGTGATTCCCATTTAGGGGGAAATCAGCCCCAGCATTTT. Translation: CATSDSHLGGNQPQHF.

The V call is TRBV5-6, the J call TRBJ1-2, with a tentative D call TRBD1 (5 bases). Germline V gene sequence: CDR1 SGHDT, CDR2 YYEEEE. CDR3 length: 15 amino acids. V lost 2 bases to trimming and J lost 10 bases, with 21 bases between them. The CDR3 nucleotides read TGTGCCAGCAGCTTACTAGGGGCAGTCGCCAAGGTCTACACCTTC. Amino acids: CASSLLGAVAKVYTF. The whole variable domain, remainder taken from reference TRBV5-6 and TRBJ1-2, is DAGVTQSPTHLIKTRGQQVTLRCSPKSGHDTVSWYQQALGQGPQFIFQYYEEEERQRGNFPDRFSGHQFPNYSSELNVNALLLGDSALYLCASSLLGAVAKVYTFGSGTRLTVV.

The chain uses TRBV24-1 and TRBJ2-5; 7 nucleotides align to TRBD2. Germline CDR1 and CDR2: KGHDR and SFDVKD. J lost 5 bases, V lost 7 bases, and 0 bases had no gene match. The CDR3 has 11 amino acids. CDR3 coding DNA: TGTGCCACCAGGGGAGGGGAGACCCAGTACTTC. Protein sequence: CATRGGETQYF.

The chain recombines TRBV9 with TRBJ2-1, with 11 bases that match TRBD2. Germline trimming cut 3 bases from V and 6 bases from J; bases unmatched to any gene: 2. This CDR3 is built from 14 residues. Germline V lookup: CDR1 SGDLS, CDR2 YYNGEE. The CDR3 nucleotides are TGTGCCAGCAGCGGACTAGCGGGGACCAATGAGCAGTTCTTC. Residues: CASSGLAGTNEQFF.

CDR3 in amino acids: CASSEAPQRGGYTF. CDR3 coding DNA: TGTGCCAGCAGTGAAGCCCCCCAAAGGGGAGGCTACACCTTC. The chain employs TRBV6-4 and TRBJ1-2, with TRBD1 as a possible D gene (5 bases). Per the germline V gene, CDR1 is MRHNA and CDR2 is SNTAGT. Trimming pared 3 bases from V and 8 bases from J, leaving 16 bases between. This CDR3 has 14 residues.

The V call is TRBV11-2, the J call TRBJ2-1; D is possibly TRBD1 (5 bases). Germline V gene sequence: CDR1 SGHAT, CDR2 FQNNGV. Trimming left V 5 bases short and J 5 bases short, with 13 bases between. The CDR3 spans 14 residues. In DNA form, the CDR3 reads TGTGCCAGCAGCCTTCGGCTAGGGGACAATGAGCAGTTCTTC. This sequence encodes CASSLRLGDNEQFF.

Only a few counts were recorded for this clone. The chain employs TRBV6-6 and TRBJ1-3, with D tentatively TRBD1 (6 bases). V dropped 4 bases and J dropped 11 bases, with 12 bases sitting between them. CDR1 is MNHNY, CDR2 SVGAGI, per germline (reference sequence). The CDR3 loop spans 12 amino acids. As DNA, the CDR3 is TGTGCCAGCAGTTCCGCAGGGGAAGCCATATATTTT. Its protein is CASSSAGEAIYF.

The J gene is TRBJ2-3, the V gene TRBV5-4, with 7 bases matching TRBD1. The junction had 2 bases not matched to a gene; V was cut back by 3 bases and J by 1 base. The CDR3 runs to 14 residues. Germline V gene data show CDR1 as SGHNT and CDR2 as YYREEE (reference sequence). The CDR3 loop reads CASSSDRGTDTQYF. The CDR3 nucleotides read TGTGCCAGCAGCTCCGACAGGGGCACAGATACGCAGTATTTT.

The V gene is TRBV4-3, the J gene TRBJ2-3; D is unresolved. The length of the CDR3 is 14 residues. V was shortened by 0 bases and J by 1 base, with 5 bases between the two germline ends. Germline CDR1 LGHNA, CDR2 YSLEER. The CDR3 here is CASSQDRGTDTQYF. The CDR3 DNA reads TGCGCCAGCAGCCAAGATCGGGGCACAGATACGCAGTATTTT.

The chain has TRBV9 and TRBJ2-3; no reliable D call. Germline CDR1 reads SGDLS; CDR2 reads YYNGEE. The CDR3 spans 18 residues. Deletions cut 4 bases from V and 7 bases from J, with 28 bases between. The CDR3, as DNA: TGTGCCAGCAGCCCCCAGAATAGGCAGGATGGGTTCGTGAATACGCAGTATTTT. It codes for CASSPQNRQDGFVNTQYF.

The chain is built from TRBV6-1 and TRBJ2-7; 8 positions match TRBD1. CDR1 and CDR2 from the germline V gene are MNHNS and SASEGT. This CDR3 comprises 15 residues. Trimming at V came to 3 bases and at J to 0 bases, leaving 4 bases not matched to a gene. The CDR3 DNA reads TGTGCCAGCAGTGATCCGGGACAGGACTCCTACGAGCAGTACTTC. Amino acid sequence: CASSDPGQDSYEQYF.

Only one count was recorded for this clone. The chain has TRBV28 and TRBJ1-2, with D possibly being TRBD1 (6 bases). Germline lookup yields CDR1 MDHEN and CDR2 SYDVKM. CDR3 length: 12 residues. With 5 bases removed from V and 8 bases from J, the gap between germline ends came to 12 bases. In DNA, the CDR3 is TGTGCCAGCAGTACAGGGCCTTGGGGCTACACCTTC. As protein: CASSTGPWGYTF.

V usage is TRBV6-2 or TRBV6-3 and J usage is TRBJ1-5; a weak D match, TRBD1 (5 bases). In germline, CDR1 is MNHEY, CDR2 SVGEGT. The CDR3 contains 14 residues. V was cut by 3 bases and J by 5 bases, with 11 bases left in between. This CDR3 is CASSYRRDDQPQHF. The CDR3 DNA reads as TGTGCCAGCAGTTATCGCAGGGACGATCAGCCCCAGCATTTT.

CDR3 protein: CASIGRQGRDEQFF. The DNA for the CDR3 is TGTGCCAGTATCGGTAGACAGGGTCGGGATGAGCAGTTCTTC. The chain has TRBV19 and TRBJ2-1; 7 bases are shared with TRBD1. CDR3 size: 14 residues. V was pared by 7 bases and J by 8 bases, with 11 bases of the junction left unmatched. CDR1 is LNHDA, CDR2 SQIVND, per germline (reference sequence).

This clone was observed a handful of times. CDR3: CASSFPWGTGETGELFF. The CDR3 nucleotides read TGTGCCAGCAGCTTTCCTTGGGGGACAGGGGAAACCGGGGAGCTGTTTTTT. The chain carries TRBV5-8 and TRBJ2-2, with 10 nucleotides matching TRBD1. The trim removed 2 bases at V and 5 bases at J, leaving 9 bases unmatched. This CDR3 is 17 amino acids long. The germline CDR1 and CDR2 sequences are SGHTS and YDEGEE.